The clone carrying this TCR beta chain is a singleton in its sample. A much larger clone differs from this one at a single base, so this may be a read error. This specimen comes from a study of T cells in Graves' hyperthyroidism and ophthalmopathy. Amplified regions were TCR beta CDR3 sequences from RNA transcripts. Researchers ran a first-round RT-PCR on the TCR CDR3 using the HTBI primer set. MiXCR, applied by TCRdb to the multiplex PCR reads, yields one record per CDR3 protein. In the table there are around 620,000 distinct CDR3 sequences, 15% to 20% of which are singletons. CDR1 and CDR2 (germline): KGHSH, LQKENI. CDR3 size: 14 residues.

This chain connects TRBV18 to TRBJ2-2; either TRBD1 or TRBD2 may supply D (5 bases each). The material sequenced was blood. The clonotype was recovered from a woman in her twenties or thirties with Graves' hyperthyroidism. DNA for the CDR3: TGTACCAGCTCACCACATCGGGACGGCGGGGAGCTGTTTTTT. This codes for CTSSPHRDGGELFF.